Below, one T cell receptor beta chain is given with its context. Profiled with immunoSEQ multiplex PCR; TCRdb holds only in-frame clones, not every one. The sample consists of some 270,000 clones, around nine tenths of them appearing once. The V and J ends lost 8 bases and 6 bases respectively, with 7 bases between them. This CDR3 comprises 10 residues. From germline, CDR1 is MDHEN and CDR2 SYDVKM. This sample is part of a study of blood T cell repertoires in COVID-19. The clonotype originates from a man aged 35 to 55 with active or convalescent COVID-19. The chain couples TRBV28 to TRBJ1-2; D is unresolved. Sequencing was done on a sample of peripheral blood. The CDR3: CASGLNGYTF. DNA for the CDR3: TGTGCCAGCGGCCTCAATGGCTACACCTTC.